One and the same sample provided the 4 T cell receptor beta chains below, sequenced in a study of blood T cell repertoires in COVID-19. Using immunoSEQ multiplex PCR, the repertoire was profiled, and TCRdb retains in-frame clones only, with some absent. Of around 250,000 clones listed, roughly 80% are singletons. The specimen was peripheral blood. These receptors originate from a woman under 30 with acute or convalescent COVID-19.

V and J are TRBV4-3 and TRBJ1-4, with a tentative D call TRBD1 (6 bases). The V end lost 3 bases, the J end lost 1 base, and 12 bases lay between the germline ends. Germline V gives CDR1 LGHNA, CDR2 YSLEER. The CDR3 length is 16 residues. The CDR3 protein is CASSHLQGRTNEKLFF. The CDR3 nucleotides read TGCGCCAGCAGCCACTTGCAGGGGAGAACTAATGAAAAACTGTTTTTT.

This chain joins TRBV27 and TRBJ1-4; no clear D gene. Germline V gene data show CDR1 as MNHEY and CDR2 as SMNVEV (reference sequence). The CDR3 runs to 12 residues. Trimming took 1 base from V and 7 from J, leaving 4 bases between them. Here the CDR3 reads CASSLFGEKLFF. Written as DNA, the CDR3 is TGTGCCAGCAGTTTATTCGGTGAAAAACTGTTTTTT. The whole variable domain, filled in from reference TRBV27 and TRBJ1-4, reads EAQVTQNPRYLITVTGKKLTVTCSQNMNHEYMSWYRQDPGLGLRQIYYSMNVEVTDKGDVPEGYKVSRKEKRNFPLILESPSPNQTSLYFCASSLFGEKLFFGSGTQLSVL.

The chain recombines TRBV9 with TRBJ1-6; TRBD1 matches 9 bases. CDR3 length: 16 residues. The germline CDR1 and CDR2 sequences are SGDLS and YYNGEE. J gave up 8 bases and V 2 bases, and 8 bases lay outside the gene matches. The CDR3 DNA reads TGTGCCAGCAGCGTCCGTTGGGGACAGGGCGATTCACCCCTCCACTTT. As protein: CASSVRWGQGDSPLHF.

This chain links TRBV24-1 with TRBJ2-1; D not resolved. Trimming shortened V by 5 bases and J by 6 bases, and 4 bases separated the two germline ends. Per the germline V gene, CDR1 is KGHDR and CDR2 is SFDVKD. The CDR3 runs 11 residues. The CDR3 here is CATSVSNEQFF. The CDR3 nucleotides read TGTGCCACCAGTGTGAGCAATGAGCAGTTCTTC.